Listed here are 30 T cell receptor beta chains from one sample, sequenced in a study of Ad26.COV2.S vaccination and SARS-CoV-2 variants. The treatment is: approximately 18 received Ad26.COV2.S at low or high dose, single or two shots; several received placebo; per-sample allocation not given. The samples were gathered on day 63 after the first injection of vaccine or placebo. Method: immunoSEQ multiplex PCR; TCRdb's copy keeps in-frame clones and lacks some. The sample consists of under 550,000 clones, around 90% of them appearing once. The source material was peripheral blood, sampled in a trial of Ad26.COV2.S vaccine versus placebo. The receptor set was obtained from a person aged 18-60 years who received the Ad26.COV2.S COVID-19 vaccine or a placebo.

V gene TRBV29-1 combines with J gene TRBJ2-5, with D perhaps being TRBD1 or TRBD2 (5 bases each). V lost 7 bases to trimming and J lost 7 bases, with 19 bases between them. In germline, CDR1 is SQVTM, CDR2 ANQGSEA. This CDR3 region has 13 residues. The CDR3 nucleotides read TGCAGCGCGACCGGGACGGAGTGGGGGACCCAGTACTTC. Its translation: CSATGTEWGTQYF.

The V gene is TRBV27, the J gene TRBJ2-7; 7 bases match TRBD2. This CDR3 is built from 15 residues. V shed 5 bases and J 5 bases; nucleotides not matched to a gene: 12. Germline CDR1 is MNHEY and CDR2 is SMNVEV (reference sequence). CDR3 amino acids: CASSRGTNLPHEQYF. The CDR3 DNA is TGTGCCAGCAGTCGCGGGACTAACCTACCCCACGAGCAGTACTTC.

The rearrangement joins TRBV10-3 to TRBJ1-1; D remains unclear. V lost 0 bases to trimming and J lost 4 bases, with 6 bases between them. The CDR3 extends over 13 amino acids. The V gene's germline CDR1 is ENHRY and CDR2 SYGVKD. The CDR3 coding sequence is TGTGCCATCAGTGAGTCTGGAGTCACTGAAGCTTTCTTT. Translated, it gives CAISESGVTEAFF.

Written as DNA, the CDR3 is TGTGCCAGCCCGGGGACCGCCCTGCCAACTGAAGCTTTCTTT. This codes for CASPGTALPTEAFF. V is TRBV19 and J is TRBJ1-1; D is perhaps TRBD1 (5 bases). CDR3 length: 14 residues. Per the germline V gene, CDR1 is LNHDA and CDR2 is SQIVND (reference sequence). Trimming removed 9 bases at V and 5 bases at J, with 19 bases between. Combining the CDR3 with reference TRBV19 and TRBJ1-1 gives the whole variable domain DGGITQSPKYLFRKEGQNVTLSCEQNLNHDAMYWYRQDPGQGLRLIYYSQIVNDFQKGDIAEGYSVSREKKESFPLTVTSAQKNPTAFYLCASPGTALPTEAFFGQGTRLTVV.

The CDR3 DNA reads as TGTGCCAGCAGTTACCCCCGGACAGGGGGCGCACCCGGGGCCAACGTCCTGACTTTC. It codes for CASSYPRTGGAPGANVLTF. The J gene is TRBJ2-6, the V gene TRBV6-2 or TRBV6-3, with TRBD1 identical over 11 bases. The CDR3 spans 19 residues. The V segment lost 2 bases and the J segment 4 bases; nucleotides outside the gene matches: 10. Germline V gives CDR1 MNHEY, CDR2 SVGEGT.

The chain combines TRBV6-5 with TRBJ1-2; possible D gene TRBD1, 5 bases. Germline lookup yields CDR1 MNHEY and CDR2 SVGAGI. Trimming took off 7 bases at V and 7 bases at J, with 19 bases between the two ends. CDR3 size: 14 residues. CDR3 DNA sequence: TGTGCCAGCACCCCACTGGGGCCTTCCTTTGGCTACACCTTC. Protein: CASTPLGPSFGYTF.

The chain uses TRBV28 and TRBJ1-6; D gene uncertain. The CDR3 length is 14 residues. V was pared by 7 bases and J by 10 bases, with 17 bases between. Germline CDR1 is MDHEN and CDR2 is SYDVKM. The CDR3 sequence is CASNIPRVGSPLHF. CDR3 coding DNA: TGTGCCAGCAATATACCGAGGGTAGGCTCACCCCTCCACTTT.

Worth noting for this clone: This CDR3 is also generated by other DNA sequences in the sample. The J gene is TRBJ1-2, the V gene TRBV3-1 (or the pseudogene TRBV3-2); 8 bases align to TRBD1. Germline-derived CDR1 and CDR2 are LGHDT and YNNKEL (reference sequence). The J segment lost 2 bases and the V segment lost 4 bases, leaving 3 bases of the junction unmatched. The CDR3 is made up of 14 amino acids. As DNA, the CDR3 is TGTGCCAGCAGCCCCCAGGGGGCAAACTATGGCTACACCTTC. Protein product: CASSPQGANYGYTF.

V gene TRBV6-6 combines with J gene TRBJ1-5; 8 bases line up with TRBD1. The CDR3 is 17 residues long. V lost 5 bases and J lost 2; bases outside the gene matches: 11. Germline V gives CDR1 MNHNY, CDR2 SVGAGI (reference sequence). The CDR3 region is CASSPRTGKIGNQPQHF. The CDR3 coding sequence is TGTGCCAGCAGTCCCCGGACAGGGAAAATTGGCAATCAGCCCCAGCATTTT.

This chain joins TRBV18 and TRBJ1-2; D is unclear. This CDR3 contains 16 residues. The germline V gene has CDR1 KGHSH and CDR2 LQKENI. Trimming took 1 base from V and 3 from J, leaving 15 bases between them. The CDR3 DNA reads TGTGCCAGCTCACCACTCGCCTCTGGCAAGGACTATGGCTACACCTTC. It is translated as CASSPLASGKDYGYTF.

The chain is built from TRBV28 and TRBJ1-6; D possibly corresponds to TRBD1 (5 bases). The V end lost 3 bases, the J end lost 7 bases, and 10 bases lay between the germline ends. This CDR3 region has 14 residues. Germline lookup yields CDR1 MDHEN and CDR2 SYDVKM. Here the CDR3 reads CASSFRVDNSPLHF. The CDR3, as DNA: TGTGCCAGCAGTTTCAGGGTCGACAATTCACCCCTCCACTTT.

The chain employs TRBV30 and TRBJ1-6; D call uncertain. Trimming took 0 bases from V and 10 from J, leaving 10 bases between them. The CDR3 has 13 amino acids. Germline lookup yields CDR1 GTSNPN and CDR2 SVGIG (reference sequence). CDR3 coding DNA: TGTGCCTGGAGTGTATACGGTGAATCACCCCTCCACTTT. Encoded protein: CAWSVYGESPLHF. Complete variable domain (other parts from reference TRBV30 and TRBJ1-6): SQTIHQWPATLVQPVGSPLSLECTVEGTSNPNLYWYRQAAGRGLQLLFYSVGIGQISSEVPQNLSASRPQDRQFILSSKKLLLSDSGFYLCAWSVYGESPLHFGNGTRLTVT.

The sample holds one count of this clone. The chain couples TRBV6-5 to TRBJ2-7, with D maybe TRBD1 (6 bases). Between the trimmed V and J ends, which lost 7 bases and 1 base, there was a span of 11 bases. The CDR3 runs to 13 residues. The V gene's germline CDR1 is MNHEY and CDR2 SVGAGI. In DNA, the CDR3 is TGTGCCAGCACGACAGGTGCGTCCTACGAGCAGTACTTC. It specifies CASTTGASYEQYF.

This chain connects TRBV7-6 to TRBJ2-2; 7 bases are a match to TRBD2. V shed 8 bases, J shed 0 bases, and the junction held 9 bases outside the gene matches. Germline loops: CDR1 SGHVS, CDR2 FNYEAQ. The CDR3 runs to 16 residues. This chain's CDR3 is CASPLAAAANTGELFF. The CDR3 DNA reads TGTGCCAGCCCTCTAGCGGCGGCAGCGAACACCGGGGAGCTGTTTTTT.

This rearrangement joins TRBV11-2 to TRBJ1-2, with D unresolved. The V gene's germline CDR1 is SGHAT and CDR2 FQNNGV. V was clipped by 1 base and J by 4 bases, with 10 bases between them. The CDR3 runs to 14 residues. DNA of the CDR3: TGTGCCAGCAGCTTAGGATCCCCGATCTATGGCTACACCTTC. Protein product: CASSLGSPIYGYTF.

The V gene is TRBV11-3, the J gene TRBJ2-2; D perhaps matches TRBD2 (5 bases). V lost 5 bases to trimming and J lost 6 bases, with 13 bases between them. CDR1 is SGHNT, CDR2 YENEEA, per germline. The CDR3 spans 14 residues. The CDR3: CASSLEGYAGELFF. In DNA form, the CDR3 reads TGTGCCAGCAGCCTTGAGGGTTACGCCGGGGAGCTGTTTTTT.

The chain employs TRBV7-9 and TRBJ1-6, with TRBD1 matching over 7 bases. This CDR3 is built from 15 residues. V lost 1 base to trimming and J lost 8 bases; unmatched junction nucleotides: 5. The germline V gene has CDR1 SEHNR and CDR2 FQNEAQ (reference sequence). The CDR3 region is CASSLGRTGDSPLHF. CDR3 sequence (DNA): TGTGCCAGCAGCTTAGGAAGGACAGGCGATTCACCCCTCCACTTT.

V usage is TRBV6-6 and J usage is TRBJ2-7, with a possible D match to TRBD2 (5 bases). The length of the CDR3 is 13 residues. The germline CDR1 and CDR2 sequences are MNHNY and SVGAGI (reference sequence). V lost 5 bases and J 12 bases, leaving 20 bases between the germline ends. CDR3: CASSLTVEGGRYF. The CDR3 DNA reads as TGTGCCAGCAGTCTCACCGTTGAGGGTGGTCGGTACTTC.

The chain couples TRBV7-9 to TRBJ1-1; 8 bases align to TRBD1. V was clipped by 5 bases and J by 5 bases; unmatched bases: 7. Per germline, CDR1 SEHNR and CDR2 FQNEAQ (reference sequence). The CDR3 totals 14 residues. CDR3 protein: CASSPRQGSTEAFF. CDR3 coding DNA: TGTGCCAGCAGCCCTCGACAGGGGTCTACTGAAGCTTTCTTT.

This chain links TRBV30 with TRBJ1-3; D not resolved. V lost 0 bases, J lost 0 bases, and 3 bases lay in between. Germline V lookup: CDR1 GTSNPN, CDR2 SVGIG (reference sequence). This CDR3 region has 13 residues. CDR3 DNA: TGTGCCTGGAGTGTTTACTCTGGAAACACCATATATTTT. This codes for CAWSVYSGNTIYF. Full variable domain (missing parts from reference TRBV30 and TRBJ1-3): SQTIHQWPATLVQPVGSPLSLECTVEGTSNPNLYWYRQAAGRGLQLLFYSVGIGQISSEVPQNLSASRPQDRQFILSSKKLLLSDSGFYLCAWSVYSGNTIYFGEGSWLTVV.

The chain recombines TRBV2 with TRBJ2-1, with D tentatively TRBD1 or TRBD2 (6 bases each). The CDR3 consists of 15 residues. Trimming pared 6 bases from V and 0 bases from J, leaving 12 bases between. From germline, CDR1 is SNHLY and CDR2 FYNNEI. The CDR3 sequence: CASRAGGGSYNEQFF. The CDR3 nucleotides are TGTGCCAGCAGGGCCGGGGGCGGCTCCTACAATGAGCAGTTCTTC.

The chain couples TRBV29-1 to TRBJ2-1; D might be TRBD2 (5 bases). The V end was cut by 4 bases, the J end by 2 bases, with 12 bases between. CDR1 and CDR2 from the germline V gene are SQVTM and ANQGSEA. This CDR3 spans 14 amino acids. The CDR3: CSVVSGKAYNEQFF. CDR3 in DNA: TGCAGCGTTGTATCGGGGAAAGCCTACAATGAGCAGTTCTTC.

V usage is TRBV5-4 and J usage is TRBJ2-1; TRBD2 matches at 8 bases. This CDR3 region has 16 residues. V was clipped by 2 bases and J by 7 bases; unmatched bases: 11. Germline CDR1 and CDR2: SGHNT and YYREEE (reference sequence). The DNA for the CDR3 is TGTGCCAGCAGCTTATATCTCGCGGGAGGTGTGAATGAGCAGTTCTTC. Protein sequence: CASSLYLAGGVNEQFF. Together with reference TRBV5-4 and TRBJ2-1, the CDR3 gives the full variable domain: ETGVTQSPTHLIKTRGQQVTLRCSSQSGHNTVSWYQQALGQGPQFIFQYYREEENGRGNFPPRFSGLQFPNYSSELNVNALELDDSALYLCASSLYLAGGVNEQFFGPGTRLTVL.

This clone was found a few times. This chain connects TRBV7-2 to TRBJ2-1; TRBD2 matches 8 bases. The CDR3 is 15 residues long. Germline assignment: CDR1 SGHTA and CDR2 FQGNSA. V lost 2 bases and J lost 4; bases outside the gene matches: 4. As DNA, the CDR3 is TGTGCCAGCAGCTTACGAGCGGGAGAATACAATGAGCAGTTCTTC. It is translated as CASSLRAGEYNEQFF.

The CDR3 spells CASRPGQGSSYEQYF. The CDR3 nucleotides are TGTGCCAGTAGGCCGGGACAGGGAAGCTCCTACGAGCAGTACTTC. The V gene is TRBV19, the J gene TRBJ2-7, with 9 bases identical to TRBD1. CDR3 length: 15 amino acids. The V segment lost 6 bases and the J segment 0 bases; nucleotides outside the gene matches: 6. The germline V gene encodes CDR1 LNHDA and CDR2 SQIVND (reference sequence).

The V call is TRBV6-5, the J call TRBJ2-2; 7 bases match TRBD2. With V trimmed by 4 bases and J by 2 bases, 4 bases remained unmatched. Germline V gives CDR1 MNHEY, CDR2 SVGAGI. The CDR3 consists of 15 residues. The CDR3 DNA reads as TGTGCCAGCAGTTTCTCGGGGGGTAACACCGGGGAGCTGTTTTTT. Its translation is CASSFSGGNTGELFF.

This chain links TRBV5-4 with TRBJ2-6, with 7 nucleotides matching TRBD1. V lost 4 bases and J lost 0; bases outside the gene matches: 10. CDR1 and CDR2 (germline): SGHNT, YYREEE (reference sequence). The CDR3 extends over 18 amino acids. This CDR3 is CASSLPWTGNSGANVLTF. The CDR3 region has the DNA TGTGCCAGCAGCCTTCCCTGGACAGGCAACTCTGGGGCCAACGTCCTGACTTTC.

The V gene is TRBV12-3 or TRBV12-4, the J gene TRBJ2-3, with D uncertain. V gave up 3 bases and J gave up 5 bases, with 6 bases separating them. CDR3 size: 12 residues. For the CDR3, the DNA is TGTGCCAGCAGTTTCGATCGAGATACGCAGTATTTT. As protein: CASSFDRDTQYF.

The chain couples TRBV2 to TRBJ2-4; TRBD1 agrees at 10 bases. Germline V gene sequence: CDR1 SNHLY, CDR2 FYNNEI. J lost 7 bases, V lost 3 bases, and 15 bases had no gene match. This CDR3 is 18 amino acids long. CDR3 protein: CASSDRRLGTGEGNIQYF. The CDR3 DNA reads as TGTGCCAGCAGTGATAGGCGTCTCGGGACAGGGGAAGGGAACATTCAGTACTTC.

V is TRBV30 and J is TRBJ2-5; 7 positions agree with TRBD2. The germline V gene has CDR1 GTSNPN and CDR2 SVGIG (reference sequence). Unmatched junction bases numbered 10, after V lost 0 bases and J lost 3 bases. The CDR3 has 16 amino acids. This CDR3 reads CAWSVLEEGREETQYF. DNA for the CDR3: TGTGCCTGGAGTGTACTAGAGGAGGGGAGGGAAGAGACCCAGTACTTC.